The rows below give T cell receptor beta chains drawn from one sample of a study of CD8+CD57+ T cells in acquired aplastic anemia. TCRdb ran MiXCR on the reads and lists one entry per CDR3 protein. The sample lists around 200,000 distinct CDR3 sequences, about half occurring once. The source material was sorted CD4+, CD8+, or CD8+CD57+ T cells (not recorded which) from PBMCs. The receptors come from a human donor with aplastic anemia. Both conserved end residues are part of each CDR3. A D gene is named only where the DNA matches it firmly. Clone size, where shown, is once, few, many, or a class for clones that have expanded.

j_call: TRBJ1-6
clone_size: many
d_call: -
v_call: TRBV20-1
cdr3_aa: CSARTGLEWSLHF
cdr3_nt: TGCAGTGCTAGAACCGGGCTTGAGTGGTCCCTCCACTTT

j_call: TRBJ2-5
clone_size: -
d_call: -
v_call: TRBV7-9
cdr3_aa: CASSPHGTQETQYF
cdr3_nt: TGTGCCAGCAGCCCACACGGGACACAAGAGACCCAGTACTTC

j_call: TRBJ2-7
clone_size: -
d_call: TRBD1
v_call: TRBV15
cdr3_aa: CATSSDGQGVNEQYF
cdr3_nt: TGTGCCACCAGCAGTGATGGACAGGGTGTAAACGAGCAGTACTTC

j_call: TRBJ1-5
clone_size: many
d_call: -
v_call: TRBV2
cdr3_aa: CASSLGSRPNQPQHF
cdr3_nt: TGTGCCAGCAGCTTAGGTTCTCGACCCAATCAGCCCCAGCATTTT

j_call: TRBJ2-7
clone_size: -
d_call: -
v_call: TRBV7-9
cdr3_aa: CASSRQDNYEQYF
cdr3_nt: TGTGCCAGTTCCCGACAGGACAACTACGAGCAGTACTTC

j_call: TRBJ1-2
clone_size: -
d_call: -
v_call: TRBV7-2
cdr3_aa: CASSLDAGYGYTF
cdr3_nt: TGTGCCAGCAGCTTAGACGCGGGGTATGGCTACACCTTC

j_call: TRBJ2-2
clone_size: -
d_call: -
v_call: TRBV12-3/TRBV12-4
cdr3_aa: CASSFSVGNTGELFF
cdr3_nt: TGTGCCAGCAGTTTCTCCGTTGGGAACACCGGGGAGCTGTTTTTT

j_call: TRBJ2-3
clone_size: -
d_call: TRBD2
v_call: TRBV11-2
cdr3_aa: CASSLRSSGGAGSKDTQYF
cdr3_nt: TGTGCCAGCAGCTTAAGGTCTAGCGGGGGGGCCGGGTCAAAAGATACGCAGTATTTT

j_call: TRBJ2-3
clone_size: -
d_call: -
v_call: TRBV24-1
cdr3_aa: CATSELLDSTDTQYF
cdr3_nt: TGTGCCACCAGTGAACTCCTGGACAGCACAGATACGCAGTATTTT

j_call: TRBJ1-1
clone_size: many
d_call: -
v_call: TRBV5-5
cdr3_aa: CASSVDSLNTEAFF
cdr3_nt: TGTGCCAGCAGCGTTGACAGCTTGAACACTGAAGCTTTCTTT

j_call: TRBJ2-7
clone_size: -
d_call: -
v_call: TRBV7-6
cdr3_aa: CASSLAGRDTDYEQYF
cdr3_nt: TGTGCCAGCAGCTTAGCGGGCCGGGACACTGACTACGAGCAGTACTTC

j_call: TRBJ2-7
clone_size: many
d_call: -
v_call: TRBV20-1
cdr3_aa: CSAADRATYEQYF
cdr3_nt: TGCAGTGCCGCAGACAGAGCAACCTACGAGCAGTACTTC

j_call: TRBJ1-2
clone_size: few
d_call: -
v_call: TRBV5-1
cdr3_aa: CASSLGSGNGYTF
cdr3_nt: TGCGCCAGCAGCTTGGGATCGGGGAACGGCTACACCTTC

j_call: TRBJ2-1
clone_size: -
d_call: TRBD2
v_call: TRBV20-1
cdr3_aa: CSATVGGRGNEQFF
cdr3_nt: TGCAGTGCTACGGTCGGGGGGAGGGGCAATGAGCAGTTCTTC

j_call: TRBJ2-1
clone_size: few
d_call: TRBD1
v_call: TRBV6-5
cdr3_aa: CASSSSSGTENNEQFF
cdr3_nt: TGTGCCAGCAGTTCCTCTTCCGGGACAGAAAACAATGAGCAGTTCTTC

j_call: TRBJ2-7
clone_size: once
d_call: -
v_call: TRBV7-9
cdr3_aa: CASSLGPQMGEQYF
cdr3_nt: TGTGCCAGCAGCTTAGGTCCTCAAATGGGAGAGCAGTACTTC

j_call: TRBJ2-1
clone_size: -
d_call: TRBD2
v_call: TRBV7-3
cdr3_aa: CASSSSLAGGPYNEQFF
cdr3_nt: TGTGCCAGCAGTTCTAGCCTAGCGGGGGGCCCTTACAATGAGCAGTTCTTC

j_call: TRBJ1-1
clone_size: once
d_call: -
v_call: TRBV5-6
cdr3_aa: CASSQDSLNTEAFF
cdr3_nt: TGTGCCAGCAGCCAGGACAGCTTGAACACTGAAGCTTTCTTT

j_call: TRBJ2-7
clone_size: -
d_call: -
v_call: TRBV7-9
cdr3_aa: CASSFAPAGF
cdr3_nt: TGTGCCAGCAGCTTCGCCCCAGCAGGCTTC

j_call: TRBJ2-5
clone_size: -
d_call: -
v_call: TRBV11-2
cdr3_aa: CASSLFGPRQTQYF
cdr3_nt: TGTGCCAGCAGCTTATTTGGACCTCGGCAGACCCAGTACTTC

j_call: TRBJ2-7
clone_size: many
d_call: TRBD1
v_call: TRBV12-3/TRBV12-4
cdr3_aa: CASRFGQGPTYEQYF
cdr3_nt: TGTGCCAGCAGATTCGGACAGGGCCCAACCTACGAGCAGTACTTC

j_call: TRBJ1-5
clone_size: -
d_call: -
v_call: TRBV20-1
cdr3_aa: CSARETGHQPQHF
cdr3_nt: TGCAGTGCTAGAGAAACGGGCCATCAGCCCCAGCATTTT

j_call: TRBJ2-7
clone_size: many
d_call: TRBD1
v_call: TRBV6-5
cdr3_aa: CASSYRDRGSYEQYF
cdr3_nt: TGTGCCAGCAGTTACCGGGACAGGGGTTCCTACGAGCAGTACTTC

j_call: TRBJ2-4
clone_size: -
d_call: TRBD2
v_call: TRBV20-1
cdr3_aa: CSAREVPRGEAKNIQYF
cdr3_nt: TGCAGTGCTAGAGAGGTCCCCCGGGGGGAGGCCAAAAACATTCAGTACTTC

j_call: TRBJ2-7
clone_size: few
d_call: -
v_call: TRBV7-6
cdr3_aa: CASSLGAPPYEQYF
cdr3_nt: TGTGCCAGCAGCTTAGGAGCGCCCCCCTACGAGCAGTACTTC

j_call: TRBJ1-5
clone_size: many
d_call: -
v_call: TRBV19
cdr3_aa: CASTRGNQPQHF
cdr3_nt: TGTGCCAGTACTAGGGGCAATCAGCCCCAGCATTTT

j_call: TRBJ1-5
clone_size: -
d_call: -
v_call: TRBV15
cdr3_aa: CATSPPSRQPQHF
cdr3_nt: TGTGCCACCAGCCCCCCAAGTCGGCAGCCCCAGCATTTT

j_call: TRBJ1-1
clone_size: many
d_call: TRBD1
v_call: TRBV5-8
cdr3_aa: CASSSQGAETEAFF
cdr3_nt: TGTGCCAGCAGTTCACAGGGGGCGGAAACTGAAGCTTTCTTT